This is a list of T cell receptor beta chains from one sample in a study of immune evolution from preneoplasia to lung adenocarcinoma. Only in-frame clones appear in the TCRdb table, and some are missing; sequencing was by immunoSEQ multiplex PCR. In the table there are thousands of clones, approximately 81% of which are singletons. The material sequenced was FFPE adjacent normal lung tissue. These receptors all come from a person aged 70 to 85 with lung adenocarcinoma. The CDR3 runs from the conserved cysteine through the conserved F or W. The D gene is left open where the match is weak. Only some rows state a clone size, as once, few, many or a class for expanded clones.

d_gene,j_gene,abundance,v_gene,CDR3aa,CDR3nt
-,TRBJ1-2,-,TRBV11-2,CASSSRTDYGYTF,TGTGCCAGCAGCTCTCGGACAGACTATGGCTACACCTTC
-,TRBJ2-1,-,TRBV14,CASSQEPGSVFNEQFF,TGTGCCAGCAGCCAAGAACCCGGGAGTGTATTTAATGAGCAGTTCTTC
-,TRBJ2-3,few,TRBV6-4,CASSERDSAIDTQYF,TGTGCCAGCAGTGAAAGAGACAGCGCAATAGATACGCAGTATTTT
-,TRBJ2-5,-,TRBV2,CASRPGTGRETQYF,TGTGCCAGCAGGCCAGGAACAGGGCGCGAGACCCAGTACTTC
-,TRBJ2-1,-,TRBV5-1,CASRASEYNEQFF,TGCGCCAGTAGGGCTAGCGAGTACAATGAGCAGTTCTTC
TRBD1,TRBJ2-3,few,TRBV6-5,CASSPRTGSPDTQYF,TGTGCCAGCAGTCCCCGGACAGGGTCCCCAGATACGCAGTATTTT
-,TRBJ2-2,-,TRBV18,CASSSMANTGELFF,TGTGCCAGCTCAAGTATGGCGAACACCGGGGAGCTGTTTTTT
-,TRBJ2-1,-,TRBV27,CASSRSTGAYNEQFF,TGTGCCAGCAGCCGATCTACGGGAGCTTACAATGAGCAGTTCTTC
-,TRBJ1-2,-,TRBV12-5,CASGSPVHGYTF,TGTGCTAGTGGTTCGCCCGTCCATGGCTACACCTTC
-,TRBJ1-1,-,TRBV28,CASSPAGGHQNTEAFF,TGTGCCAGCAGCCCGGCCGGGGGACACCAGAACACTGAAGCTTTCTTT
-,TRBJ2-7,-,TRBV5-6,CASSGGPGGYEQYF,TGTGCCAGCAGCGGGGGGCCAGGGGGCTACGAGCAGTACTTC
-,TRBJ2-6,-,TRBV2,CASDPPAGANVLTF,TGTGCCAGCGACCCCCCCGCTGGAGCCAACGTCCTGACTTTC
-,TRBJ2-2,-,TRBV27,CASSQGTGELFF,TGTGCCAGCAGTCAAGGGACCGGGGAGCTGTTTTTT
-,TRBJ2-2,-,TRBV11-2,CASSSKAGLNTGELFF,TGTGCCAGCAGCTCAAAAGCGGGCTTGAACACCGGGGAGCTGTTTTTT
-,TRBJ2-7,-,TRBV7-2,CASSLGVQGYEQYF,TGTGCCAGCAGCTTAGGGGTACAGGGTTACGAGCAGTACTTC
-,TRBJ2-5,-,TRBV5-1,CASSSDGTSTKTQYF,TGCGCCAGCAGCTCGGACGGGACCTCAACGAAGACCCAGTACTTC
-,TRBJ2-7,-,TRBV27,CASTPITGNSYEQYF,TGTGCCAGCACTCCGATCACAGGGAACTCCTACGAGCAGTACTTC
-,TRBJ1-2,once,TRBV28,CASREQGGNYGYTF,TGTGCCAGCAGAGAGCAGGGAGGTAACTATGGCTACACCTTC
-,TRBJ1-1,-,TRBV5-6,CASSFHGRVDTEAFF,TGTGCCAGCAGCTTCCACGGCAGGGTGGACACTGAAGCTTTCTTT
TRBD1,TRBJ2-1,-,TRBV6-6,CASSQDRGEQFF,TGTGCCAGCAGCCAGGACAGGGGTGAGCAGTTCTTC
TRBD1,TRBJ1-1,-,TRBV4-1,CASSPQITGGENTEAFF,TGCGCCAGCAGCCCGCAGATAACAGGGGGGGAGAACACTGAAGCTTTCTTT
-,TRBJ2-7,-,TRBV5-1,CASSLQYGSAYEQYF,TGCGCCAGCAGCTTGCAATATGGGAGCGCCTACGAGCAGTACTTC